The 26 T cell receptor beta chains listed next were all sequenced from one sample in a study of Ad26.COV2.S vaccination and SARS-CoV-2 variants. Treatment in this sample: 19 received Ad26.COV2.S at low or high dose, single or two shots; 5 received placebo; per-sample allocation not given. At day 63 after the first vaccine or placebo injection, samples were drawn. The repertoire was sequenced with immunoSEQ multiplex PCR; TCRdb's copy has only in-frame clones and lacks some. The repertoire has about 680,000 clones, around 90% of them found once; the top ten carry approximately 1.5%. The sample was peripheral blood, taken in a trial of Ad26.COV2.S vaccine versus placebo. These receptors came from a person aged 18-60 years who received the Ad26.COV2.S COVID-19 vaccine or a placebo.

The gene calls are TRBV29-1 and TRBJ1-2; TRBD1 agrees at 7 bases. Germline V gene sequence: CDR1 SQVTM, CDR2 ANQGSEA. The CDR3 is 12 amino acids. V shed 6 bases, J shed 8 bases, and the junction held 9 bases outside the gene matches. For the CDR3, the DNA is TGCAGCGTCTCCGACAGGGTGGTAGGCTACACCTTC. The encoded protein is CSVSDRVVGYTF.

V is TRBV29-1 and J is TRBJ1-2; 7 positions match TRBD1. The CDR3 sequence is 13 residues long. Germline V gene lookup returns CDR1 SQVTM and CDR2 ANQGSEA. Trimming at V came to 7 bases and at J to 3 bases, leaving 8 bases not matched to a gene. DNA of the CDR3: TGCAGCGCCTCTCAGGGGGATTACTATGGCTACACCTTC. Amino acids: CSASQGDYYGYTF.

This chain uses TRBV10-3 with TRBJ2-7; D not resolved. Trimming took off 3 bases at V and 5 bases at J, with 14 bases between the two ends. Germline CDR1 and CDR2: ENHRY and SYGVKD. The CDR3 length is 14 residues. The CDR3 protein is CAISDSPQVDEQYF. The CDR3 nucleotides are TGTGCCATCAGTGACTCACCGCAGGTAGACGAGCAGTACTTC.

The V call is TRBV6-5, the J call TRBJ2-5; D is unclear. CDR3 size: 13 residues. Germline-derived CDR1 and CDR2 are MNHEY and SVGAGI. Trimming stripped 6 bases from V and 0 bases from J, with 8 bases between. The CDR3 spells CASRQSYQETQYF. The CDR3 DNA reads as TGTGCCAGCAGACAATCGTACCAAGAGACCCAGTACTTC.

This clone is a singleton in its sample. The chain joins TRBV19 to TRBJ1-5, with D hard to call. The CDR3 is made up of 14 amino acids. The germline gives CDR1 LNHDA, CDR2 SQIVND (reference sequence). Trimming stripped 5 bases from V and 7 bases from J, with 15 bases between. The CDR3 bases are TGTGCCAGTAGTCCAATCGCGACGGGCCAGCCCCAGCATTTT. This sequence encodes CASSPIATGQPQHF.

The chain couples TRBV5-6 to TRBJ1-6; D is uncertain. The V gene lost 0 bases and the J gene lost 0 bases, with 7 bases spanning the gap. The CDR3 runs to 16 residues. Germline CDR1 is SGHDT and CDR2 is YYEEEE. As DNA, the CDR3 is TGTGCCAGCAGCTTGGACCCGATCTCCTATAATTCACCCCTCCACTTT. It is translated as CASSLDPISYNSPLHF.

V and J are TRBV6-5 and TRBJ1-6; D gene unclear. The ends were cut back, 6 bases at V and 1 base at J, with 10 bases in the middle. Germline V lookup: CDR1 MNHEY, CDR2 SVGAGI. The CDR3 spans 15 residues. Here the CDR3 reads CASRAPYSYNSPLHF. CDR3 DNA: TGTGCCAGCAGGGCCCCATATTCCTATAATTCACCCCTCCACTTT.

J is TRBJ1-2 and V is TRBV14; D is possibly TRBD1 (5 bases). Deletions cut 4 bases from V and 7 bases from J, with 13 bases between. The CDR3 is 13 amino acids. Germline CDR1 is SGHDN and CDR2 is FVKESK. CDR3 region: CASSRGRAAGYTF. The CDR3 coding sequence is TGTGCCAGCAGCCGGGGCAGGGCCGCTGGCTACACCTTC.

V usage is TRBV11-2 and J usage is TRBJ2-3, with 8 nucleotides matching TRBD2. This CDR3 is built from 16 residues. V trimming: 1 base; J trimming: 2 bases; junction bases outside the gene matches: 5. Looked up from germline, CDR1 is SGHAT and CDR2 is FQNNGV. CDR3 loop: CASSLVGGGSTDTQYF. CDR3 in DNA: TGTGCCAGCAGCTTAGTAGGCGGGGGGTCCACAGATACGCAGTATTTT.

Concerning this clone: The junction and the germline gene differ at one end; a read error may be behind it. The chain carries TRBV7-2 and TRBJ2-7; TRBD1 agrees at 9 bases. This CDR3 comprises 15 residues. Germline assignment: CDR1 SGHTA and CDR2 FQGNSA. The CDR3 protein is CASILSGTGNYEQYF. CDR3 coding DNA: TGTGCCAGCATCTTATCCGGGACAGGGAACTACGAGCAGTACTTC. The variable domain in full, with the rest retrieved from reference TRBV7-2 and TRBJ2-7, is GAGVSQSPSNKVTEKGKDVELRCDPISGHTALYWYRQSLGQGLEFLIYFQGNSAPDKSGLPSDRFSAERTGGSVSTLTIQRTQQEDSAVYLCASILSGTGNYEQYFGPGTRLTVT.

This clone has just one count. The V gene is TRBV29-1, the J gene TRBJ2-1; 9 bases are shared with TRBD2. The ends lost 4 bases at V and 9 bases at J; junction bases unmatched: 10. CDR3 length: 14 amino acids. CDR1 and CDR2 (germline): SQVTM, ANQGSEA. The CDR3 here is CSVGGGAFSGEQFF. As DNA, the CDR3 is TGCAGCGTTGGCGGGGGGGCCTTTAGTGGTGAGCAGTTCTTC.

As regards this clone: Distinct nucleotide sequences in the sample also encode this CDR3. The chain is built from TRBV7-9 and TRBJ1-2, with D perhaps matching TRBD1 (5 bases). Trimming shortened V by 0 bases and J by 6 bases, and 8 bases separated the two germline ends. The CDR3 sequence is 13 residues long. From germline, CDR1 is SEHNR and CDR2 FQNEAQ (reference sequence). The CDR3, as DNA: TGTGCCAGCAGCTTAGCGGGGGGAGATGGCTACACCTTC. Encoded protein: CASSLAGGDGYTF.

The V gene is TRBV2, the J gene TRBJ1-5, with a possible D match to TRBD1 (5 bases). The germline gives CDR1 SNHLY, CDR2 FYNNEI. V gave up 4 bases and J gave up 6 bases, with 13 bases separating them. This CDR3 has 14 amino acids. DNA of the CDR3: TGTGCCAGCAGTGTAGACAGTGCGAGTCAGCCCCAGCATTTT. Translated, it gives CASSVDSASQPQHF. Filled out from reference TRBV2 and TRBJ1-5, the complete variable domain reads EPEVTQTPSHQVTQMGQEVILRCVPISNHLYFYWYRQILGQKVEFLVSFYNNEISEKSEIFDDQFSVERPDGSNFTLKIRSTKLEDSAMYFCASSVDSASQPQHFGDGTRLSIL.

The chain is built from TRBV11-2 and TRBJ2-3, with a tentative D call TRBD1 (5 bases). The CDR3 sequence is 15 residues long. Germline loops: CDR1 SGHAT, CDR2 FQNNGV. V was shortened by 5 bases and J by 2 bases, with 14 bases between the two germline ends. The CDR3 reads CASSLGQGNTDTQYF. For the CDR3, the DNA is TGTGCCAGCAGCCTGGGGCAGGGAAACACAGATACGCAGTATTTT.

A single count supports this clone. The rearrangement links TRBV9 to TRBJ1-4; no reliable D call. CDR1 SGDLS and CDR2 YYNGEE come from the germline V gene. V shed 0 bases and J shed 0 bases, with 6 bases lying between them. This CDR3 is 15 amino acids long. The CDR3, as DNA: TGTGCCAGCAGCGTAGGCGACGCAACTAATGAAAAACTGTTTTTT. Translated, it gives CASSVGDATNEKLFF.

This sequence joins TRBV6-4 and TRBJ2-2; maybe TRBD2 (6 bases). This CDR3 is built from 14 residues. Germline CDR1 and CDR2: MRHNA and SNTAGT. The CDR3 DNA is TGTGCAAGCGGGCTGGACGGAGGGTCCGGGGAGCTGTTTTTT. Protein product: CASGLDGGSGELFF.

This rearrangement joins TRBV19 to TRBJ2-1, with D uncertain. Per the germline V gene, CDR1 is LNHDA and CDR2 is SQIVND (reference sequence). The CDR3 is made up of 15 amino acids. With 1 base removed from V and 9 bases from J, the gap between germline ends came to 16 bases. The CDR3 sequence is CASSIGALPHTEQFF. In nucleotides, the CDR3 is TGTGCCAGTAGTATAGGGGCACTCCCTCATACTGAGCAGTTCTTC.

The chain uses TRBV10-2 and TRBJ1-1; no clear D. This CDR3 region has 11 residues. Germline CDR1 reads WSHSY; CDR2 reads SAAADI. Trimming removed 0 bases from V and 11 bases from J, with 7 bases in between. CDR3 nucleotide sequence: TGCGCCAGCAGTGAGTCTCAGCTGGCTTTCTTT. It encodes CASSESQLAFF.

The CDR3 reads CATSDPSIPRDTQYF. The CDR3 DNA follows: TGTGCCACCAGTGATCCCTCAATACCTAGAGATACGCAGTATTTT. The chain combines TRBV24-1 with TRBJ2-3, with unresolved D. The CDR3 sequence is 15 residues long. Germline CDR1 is KGHDR and CDR2 is SFDVKD. V gave up 3 bases and J gave up 5 bases, with 14 bases separating them.

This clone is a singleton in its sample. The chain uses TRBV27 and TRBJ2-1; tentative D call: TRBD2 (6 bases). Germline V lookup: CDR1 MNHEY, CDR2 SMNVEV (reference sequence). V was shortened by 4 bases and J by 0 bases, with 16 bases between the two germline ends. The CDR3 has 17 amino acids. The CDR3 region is CASSSTSRGGSYNEQFF. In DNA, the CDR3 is TGTGCCAGCAGTTCCACCTCTCGGGGAGGCTCCTACAATGAGCAGTTCTTC.

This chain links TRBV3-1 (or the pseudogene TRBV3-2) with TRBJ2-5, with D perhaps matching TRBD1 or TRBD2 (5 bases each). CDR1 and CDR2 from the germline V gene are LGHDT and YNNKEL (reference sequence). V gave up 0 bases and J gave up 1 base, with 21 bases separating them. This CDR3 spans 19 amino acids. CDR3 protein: CASSQDSQGAPGVQETQYF. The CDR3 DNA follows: TGTGCCAGCAGCCAAGATAGTCAAGGGGCTCCCGGGGTCCAAGAGACCCAGTACTTC.

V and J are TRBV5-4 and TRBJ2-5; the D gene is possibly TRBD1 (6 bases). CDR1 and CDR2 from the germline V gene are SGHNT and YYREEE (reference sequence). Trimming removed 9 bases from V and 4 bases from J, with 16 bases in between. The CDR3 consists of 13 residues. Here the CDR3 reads CAIRGPVGETQYF. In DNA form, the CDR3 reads TGTGCCATCAGGGGTCCAGTCGGAGAGACCCAGTACTTC. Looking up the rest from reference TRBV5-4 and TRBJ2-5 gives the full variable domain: ETGVTQSPTHLIKTRGQQVTLRCSSQSGHNTVSWYQQALGQGPQFIFQYYREEENGRGNFPPRFSGLQFPNYSSELNVNALELDDSALYLCAIRGPVGETQYFGPGTRLLVL.

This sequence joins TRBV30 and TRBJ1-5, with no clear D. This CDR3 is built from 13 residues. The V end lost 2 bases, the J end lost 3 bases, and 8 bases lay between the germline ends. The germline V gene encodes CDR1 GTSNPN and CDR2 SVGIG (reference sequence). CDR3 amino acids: CAWSSEANQPQHF. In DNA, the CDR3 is TGTGCCTGGAGTTCTGAAGCCAATCAGCCCCAGCATTTT.

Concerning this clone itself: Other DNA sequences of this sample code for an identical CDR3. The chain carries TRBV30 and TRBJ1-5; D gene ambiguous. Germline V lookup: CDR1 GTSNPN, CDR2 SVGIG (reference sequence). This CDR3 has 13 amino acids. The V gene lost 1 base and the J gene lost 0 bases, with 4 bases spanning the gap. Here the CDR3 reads CAWSADSNQPQHF. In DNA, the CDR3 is TGTGCCTGGAGTGCAGATAGCAATCAGCCCCAGCATTTT.

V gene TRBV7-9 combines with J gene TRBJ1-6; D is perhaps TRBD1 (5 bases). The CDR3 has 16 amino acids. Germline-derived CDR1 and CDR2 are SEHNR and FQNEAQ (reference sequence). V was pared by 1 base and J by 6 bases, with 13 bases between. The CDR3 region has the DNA TGTGCCAGCAGCTTAGTTGGAGGGGCGAGTAATTCACCCCTCCACTTT. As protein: CASSLVGGASNSPLHF.

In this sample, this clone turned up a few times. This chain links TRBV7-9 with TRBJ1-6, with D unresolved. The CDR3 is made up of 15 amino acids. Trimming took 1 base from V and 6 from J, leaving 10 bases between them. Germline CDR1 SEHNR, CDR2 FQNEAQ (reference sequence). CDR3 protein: CASSLDPGSNSPLHF. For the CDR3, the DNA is TGTGCCAGCAGCTTAGATCCGGGATCTAATTCACCCCTCCACTTT.